Below, one T cell receptor (beta chain) is given with its context. Germline CDR1 is LNHDA and CDR2 is SQIVND (reference sequence). With 5 bases removed from V and 5 bases from J, the gap between germline ends came to 12 bases. This CDR3 spans 13 amino acids. The sample is drawn from a study of cytomegalovirus exposure and HLA in healthy donors. The PCR was carried out with 60 Vbeta primers and 13 Jbeta primers. Profiled with immunoSEQ multiplex PCR; TCRdb holds only in-frame clones, not every one. The repertoire holds approximately 110,000 clones, with 74% as singletons. The receptor was isolated from a man in his forties or fifties in good health and CMV-seropositive. Sequencing used PBMCs. The gene calls are TRBV19 and TRBJ2-5; D unresolved. CDR3 bases: TGTGCCAGTAGTTGGTCAGCGAAGGAGACCCAGTACTTC. The encoded protein is CASSWSAKETQYF.